This T cell receptor (beta chain) comes out of a study of blood T cell repertoires in COVID-19. Whole-study context: Specimens from acute and convalescent COVID-19 originated in the United States, Italy and Spain. In each case, the material was cDNA or gDNA derived from T cells, B-cell-depleted T cells, or PBMCs.

This CDR3 is built from 13 residues. The germline CDR1 and CDR2 sequences are SNHLY and FYNNEI. As processed by the authors: Estimation of nucleated cell counts was performed using reference gene primer amplification. The data were produced by immunoSEQ multiplex PCR, yet TCRdb's version contains in-frame clones alone and is incomplete. V, J and clone size derive from that table, while D and trimming were established from the DNA sequence. The table lists roughly 220,000 clones, 84% of them singletons. The sequence came from a man in his thirties or forties with active or convalescent COVID-19. The sequenced sample consisted of peripheral blood. The rearrangement links TRBV2 to TRBJ2-1; no definite D call. The CDR3 DNA reads TGTGCATCCTCCCGGGTCTCCTACAATGAGCAGTTCTTC. Encoded protein: CASSRVSYNEQFF.